This entry concerns a single T cell receptor beta chain. The sample belongs to a study of technical replicates of blood from a handful of donors. TCRdb's copy holds only in-frame clones and misses some; the assay was immunoSEQ multiplex PCR. The sample has about 70,000 clones; approximately 96% are singletons. CDR1 is SGHVS and CDR2 is FNYEAQ in the germline V gene. The CDR3 totals 13 residues. The V and J ends lost 1 base and 4 bases respectively, with 7 bases between them. J is TRBJ2-5 and V is TRBV7-6; D ambiguous. This receptor was identified in a human donor in good health. The specimen was T cells isolated from PBMCs. CDR3 sequence reads: CASSLGVRETQYF. The CDR3 nucleotides read TGTGCCAGCAGCTTAGGAGTTCGAGAGACCCAGTACTTC.